The source of this TCR beta chain is a study of blood T cell repertoires in COVID-19. Study in general: From the United States, Italy and Spain came samples of acute and convalescent COVID-19. The cDNA or gDNA used as material had been derived from T cells, B-cell-depleted T cells, or PBMCs.

How the authors handled the data: Scientists estimated how many nucleated cells there were by amplifying reference gene primers. Measured with immunoSEQ multiplex PCR; TCRdb has only the in-frame clones, and not every one. The D gene and trimming were derived from the DNA, and the V and J assignments and clone size from that table. The sample lists about 80,000 clones; about four fifths were seen once. A few counts support this clone. The CDR3 length is 14 residues. The V segment lost 7 bases and the J segment 7 bases; nucleotides outside the gene matches: 9. The germline gives CDR1 SGHTA, CDR2 FQGNSA.

The sequencing sample was made of peripheral blood. V gene TRBV7-2 combines with J gene TRBJ2-1; 8 positions match TRBD1. The source of this sequence is a man in his sixties with acute or convalescent COVID-19. CDR3 in DNA: TGTGCCAGCACCCCGGGACAGGTTCTTAATGAGCAGTTCTTC. This codes for CASTPGQVLNEQFF.